The 22 T cell receptor beta chains listed next were all sequenced from one sample in a study of shared clonotypes between healthy human individuals. Measured with immunoSEQ multiplex PCR; TCRdb has only the in-frame clones, and not every one. Altogether some 630,000 clones are present, 55% to 75% being singletons, with the ten largest covering approximately 2%. The sequencing input was memory CD4+ T cells sorted from blood. Noted subset: CD45RA-negative fraction. These receptor sequences come from a young woman in good health.

The J gene is TRBJ1-2, the V gene TRBV7-7, with D perhaps matching TRBD1 (5 bases). Germline-derived CDR1 and CDR2 are SSHAT and FNYEAQ (reference sequence). V was trimmed by 3 bases and J by 5 bases, leaving 16 bases between them. The CDR3 contains 15 residues. The CDR3 region has the DNA TGTGCCAGCAGCTTTACGGGACGGCCGGGGTATGGCTACACCTTC. It encodes CASSFTGRPGYGYTF.

The chain combines TRBV5-1 with TRBJ2-5; D is tentatively TRBD1 or TRBD2 (5 bases each). CDR1 SGHRS and CDR2 YFSETQ come from the germline V gene. CDR3 size: 16 residues. With 4 bases removed from V and 5 bases from J, the gap between germline ends came to 21 bases. The CDR3 protein is CASSPGLTDGKETQYF. The DNA of the CDR3 is TGCGCCAGCAGCCCGGGGCTAACTGACGGGAAGGAGACCCAGTACTTC.

The rearrangement uses TRBV5-4 and TRBJ1-2; possibly TRBD1 for D (5 bases). CDR3 length equals 13 residues. The germline V gene has CDR1 SGHNT and CDR2 YYREEE (reference sequence). The V and J ends lost 2 bases and 8 bases respectively, with 13 bases between them. This CDR3 is CASSFGGARGYTF. In nucleotides, the CDR3 is TGTGCCAGCAGCTTTGGAGGGGCTAGGGGCTACACCTTC.

The V gene is TRBV7-6, the J gene TRBJ2-1; 10 positions match TRBD2. V lost 3 bases, J lost 5 bases, and 7 bases stayed unmatched. Germline CDR1 reads SGHVS; CDR2 reads FNYEAQ. The CDR3 covers 16 residues. In nucleotides, the CDR3 is TGTGCCAGCAGCTTGGGTATAGCGGGAGGCAACAATGAGCAGTTCTTC. Encoded protein: CASSLGIAGGNNEQFF.

The chain employs TRBV29-1 and TRBJ1-1, with D unclear. The germline V gene encodes CDR1 SQVTM and CDR2 ANQGSEA. Trimming removed 7 bases from V and 7 bases from J, with 10 bases in between. CDR3 length: 10 residues. The CDR3 region has the DNA TGCAGCGCCTGGCAAGATGAAGCTTTCTTT. Residues: CSAWQDEAFF.

This clone was counted between two and nine times. The chain carries TRBV10-3 and TRBJ1-3; D may be TRBD1 (5 bases). Trimming took off 6 bases at V and 0 bases at J, with 9 bases between the two ends. Looked up from germline, CDR1 is ENHRY and CDR2 is SYGVKD. The CDR3 runs 14 residues. The CDR3 DNA reads as TGTGCCATCAGGACGACAGCCTCTGGAAACACCATATATTTT. Protein product: CAIRTTASGNTIYF.

With respect to this clone: The sample carries other DNA sequences with the same CDR3. This chain links TRBV4-1 with TRBJ1-2; no clear D. Per germline, CDR1 MGHRA and CDR2 YSYEKL. The V end was cut by 0 bases, the J end by 4 bases, with 12 bases between. The CDR3 contains 15 residues. CDR3: CASSQDERVGYGYTF. CDR3 coding DNA: TGCGCCAGCAGCCAAGATGAACGCGTCGGCTATGGCTACACCTTC.

The chain is built from TRBV19 and TRBJ1-4, with D unclear. Germline V gene lookup returns CDR1 LNHDA and CDR2 SQIVND (reference sequence). CDR3 length equals 14 residues. Trimming took off 2 bases at V and 2 bases at J, with 6 bases between the two ends. DNA of the CDR3: TGTGCCAGTAGTATACTAGGGACTAATGAAAAACTGTTTTTT. It is translated as CASSILGTNEKLFF.

This clone was detected a few times. V gene TRBV5-1 combines with J gene TRBJ1-1; possibly TRBD1 for D (6 bases). Germline V gene sequence: CDR1 SGHRS, CDR2 YFSETQ. The CDR3 is 13 amino acids. V lost 2 bases, J lost 8 bases, and 13 bases lay in between. The CDR3 reads CASSFQGTGEAFF. The CDR3 DNA is TGCGCCAGCAGCTTCCAGGGGACTGGAGAAGCTTTCTTT. The whole variable domain, filled in from reference TRBV5-1 and TRBJ1-1, reads KAGVTQTPRYLIKTRGQQVTLSCSPISGHRSVSWYQQTPGQGLQFLFEYFSETQRNKGNFPGRFSGRQFSNSRSEMNVSTLELGDSALYLCASSFQGTGEAFFGQGTRLTVV.

The chain has TRBV6-1 and TRBJ1-1, with D uncertain. Per the germline V gene, CDR1 is MNHNS and CDR2 is SASEGT. Trimming removed 2 bases from V and 1 base from J, with 17 bases in between. The CDR3 runs to 17 residues. The CDR3 loop reads CASSEHVGGTGNTEAFF. CDR3 nucleotides: TGTGCCAGCAGTGAACATGTCGGAGGAACGGGGAACACTGAAGCTTTCTTT.

The J gene is TRBJ2-5, the V gene TRBV7-9; no definite D call. CDR1 and CDR2 (germline): SEHNR, FQNEAQ (reference sequence). Between the trimmed V and J ends, which lost 3 bases and 0 bases, there was a span of 8 bases. The CDR3 contains 14 residues. Here the CDR3 reads CASSFLTYQETQYF. For the CDR3, the DNA is TGTGCCAGCAGCTTTTTGACGTACCAAGAGACCCAGTACTTC. Complete variable domain (other parts from reference TRBV7-9 and TRBJ2-5): DTGVSQNPRHKITKRGQNVTFRCDPISEHNRLYWYRQTLGQGPEFLTYFQNEAQLEKSRLLSDRFSAERPKGSFSTLEIQRTEQGDSAMYLCASSFLTYQETQYFGPGTRLLVL.

The chain employs TRBV20-1 and TRBJ2-5, with 8 positions matching TRBD1. The CDR3 loop spans 11 amino acids. Germline V lookup: CDR1 DFQATT, CDR2 SNEGSKA (reference sequence). The CDR3 loop reads CSPGQGETQYF. The CDR3 nucleotides are TGCAGCCCCGGACAGGGCGAGACCCAGTACTTC.

This clone was counted between two and nine times. The chain employs TRBV5-1 and TRBJ2-1; D assignment may be TRBD1 or TRBD2 (5 bases each). Trimming shortened V by 3 bases and J by 3 bases, and 7 bases separated the two germline ends. The germline CDR1 and CDR2 sequences are SGHRS and YFSETQ. CDR3 length: 13 residues. CDR3 amino acids: CASSWDGYNEQFF. CDR3 DNA sequence: TGCGCCAGCAGCTGGGACGGCTACAATGAGCAGTTCTTC. Together with reference TRBV5-1 and TRBJ2-1, the CDR3 gives the full variable domain: KAGVTQTPRYLIKTRGQQVTLSCSPISGHRSVSWYQQTPGQGLQFLFEYFSETQRNKGNFPGRFSGRQFSNSRSEMNVSTLELGDSALYLCASSWDGYNEQFFGPGTRLTVL.

The chain recombines TRBV14 with TRBJ2-5; 9 nucleotides agree with TRBD1. The better agreement between TRBJ2-7 and the DNA end casts doubt on the J call. The CDR3 spans 16 residues. CDR1 is SGHDN, CDR2 FVKESK, per germline. CDR3 DNA: TGTGCCAGCAGCCAGACCGGGACAGGGTTTTCCTACGAGCAGTACTTC. This encodes CASSQTGTGFSYEQYF.

The chain combines TRBV30 with TRBJ1-1; D is undetermined. Germline V lookup: CDR1 GTSNPN, CDR2 SVGIG (reference sequence). CDR3 size: 11 residues. V lost 2 bases, J lost 8 bases, and 9 bases lay in between. CDR3 sequence (DNA): TGTGCCTGGAGTATAGACTCCGAAGCTTTCTTT. The encoded protein is CAWSIDSEAFF.

V is TRBV29-1 and J is TRBJ2-1, with 10 bases identical to TRBD2. Per the germline V gene, CDR1 is SQVTM and CDR2 is ANQGSEA. CDR3 length: 19 residues. The ends lost 2 bases at V and 2 bases at J; junction bases unmatched: 15. In DNA, the CDR3 is TGCAGCGTTGAATTTTGGCCTAGCGGGAGAATTGGCGCCTACAATGAGCAGTTCTTC. Its protein product is CSVEFWPSGRIGAYNEQFF.

The chain is built from TRBV5-1 and TRBJ2-1; 12 bases agree with TRBD2. From germline, CDR1 is SGHRS and CDR2 YFSETQ. After removal of 0 bases from V and 6 bases from J, the junction contained 10 bases not matched to a gene. The CDR3 has 18 residues. The CDR3 coding sequence is TGCGCCAGCAGCTTGGAAGGTGGGGGACTAGCGGGTTTCAATGAGCAGTTCTTC. Encoded protein: CASSLEGGGLAGFNEQFF.

The CDR3 DNA sequence: TGTGCCAGCAGCTCGGTGGGGGGGGCTCAGTACGAGCAGTACTTC. It codes for CASSSVGGAQYEQYF. The rearrangement links TRBV7-2 to TRBJ2-7, with D possibly matching TRBD2 (7 bases). The CDR3 is made up of 15 amino acids. V lost 4 bases, J lost 4 bases, and 17 bases lay in between. CDR1 is SGHTA and CDR2 is FQGNSA in the germline V gene.

The rearrangement uses TRBV6-4 and TRBJ2-1; 8 bases agree with TRBD2. The CDR3 spans 14 residues. Germline V lookup: CDR1 MRHNA, CDR2 SNTAGT. Losses at the gene ends were 7 bases for V and 4 bases for J; bases not matched to a gene: 6. The CDR3 spells CASISPGGYNEQFF. CDR3 sequence (DNA): TGTGCCAGCATTAGCCCGGGGGGGTACAATGAGCAGTTCTTC.

V gene TRBV2 combines with J gene TRBJ2-7, with 12 bases matching TRBD2. CDR1 is SNHLY, CDR2 FYNNEI, per germline. This CDR3 contains 12 residues. The V and J ends lost 10 bases and 4 bases, in that order; junction bases with no gene match: 2. Here the CDR3 DNA reads TGTGCCATCGGGACTAGCGGGTACGAGCAGTACTTC. Protein: CAIGTSGYEQYF. The whole variable domain, filled in from reference TRBV2 and TRBJ2-7, reads EPEVTQTPSHQVTQMGQEVILRCVPISNHLYFYWYRQILGQKVEFLVSFYNNEISEKSEIFDDQFSVERPDGSNFTLKIRSTKLEDSAMYFCAIGTSGYEQYFGPGTRLTVT.

The rearrangement joins TRBV5-1 to TRBJ2-7; TRBD1 agrees at 7 bases. Germline V lookup: CDR1 SGHRS, CDR2 YFSETQ. The CDR3 totals 13 residues. V lost 5 bases, J lost 5 bases, and 7 bases stayed unmatched. The CDR3 sequence is CASRRQGSHEQYF. The CDR3, as DNA: TGCGCCAGCAGACGACAGGGAAGCCACGAGCAGTACTTC.

The rearrangement links TRBV7-2 to TRBJ1-6; D remains ambiguous. V dropped 5 bases and J dropped 4 bases, with 3 bases sitting between them. The CDR3 is made up of 12 amino acids. CDR1 is SGHTA and CDR2 is FQGNSA in the germline V gene. CDR3 region: CASSPYNSPLHF. In DNA, the CDR3 is TGTGCCAGCAGCCCGTATAATTCACCCCTCCACTTT. The whole variable domain, remainder taken from reference TRBV7-2 and TRBJ1-6, is GAGVSQSPSNKVTEKGKDVELRCDPISGHTALYWYRQSLGQGLEFLIYFQGNSAPDKSGLPSDRFSAERTGGSVSTLTIQRTQQEDSAVYLCASSPYNSPLHFGNGTRLTVT.